A selection of T cell receptor beta chains follows, all from one sample in a study of blood T cell repertoires in COVID-19. Measured with immunoSEQ multiplex PCR; TCRdb has only the in-frame clones, and not every one. This sample has about 210,000 clones; around 89% occur once, and the top ten carry around 8.9%. Sequencing was done on a sample of PBMCs or T cells enriched from blood (not recorded which). The source is a woman aged 18 to 35 who had recovered from COVID-19. The CDR3 runs from the conserved cysteine through the conserved F or W. A D gene is named only where the DNA matches it firmly. A row's size may be missing; if present it is once, few, many or a size class.

v_call,j_call,clone_size,d_call,cdr3_aa,cdr3_nt
TRBV3-1/TRBV3-2,TRBJ1-6,NA,NA,CASSPSLHNSPLHF,TGTGCCAGCAGCCCCTCACTCCATAATTCACCCCTCCACTTT
TRBV7-9,TRBJ2-7,NA,NA,CASSLGGVNYEQYF,TGTGCCAGCAGCTTAGGCGGTGTGAACTACGAGCAGTACTTC
TRBV6-5,TRBJ2-7,NA,NA,CASKPGHHIFYEQYF,TGTGCCAGCAAACCGGGACACCACATCTTCTACGAGCAGTACTTC
TRBV5-8,TRBJ2-5,NA,TRBD2,CASSSGLAGGLSQETQYF,TGTGCCAGCAGCTCCGGACTAGCGGGGGGGTTGTCGCAAGAGACCCAGTACTTC
TRBV6-1,TRBJ1-5,NA,NA,CASSEVWATNQPQHF,TGTGCCAGCAGTGAGGTGTGGGCTACCAATCAGCCCCAGCATTTT
TRBV7-9,TRBJ2-2,NA,NA,CASSASGITGELFF,TGTGCCAGCAGCGCCTCAGGTATCACCGGGGAGCTGTTTTTT
TRBV7-9,TRBJ2-7,NA,NA,CASSSPGALEQYF,TGTGCCAGCAGCTCCCCAGGGGCTCTCGAGCAGTACTTC
TRBV5-1,TRBJ2-3,NA,TRBD1,CASSTTGARTDTQYF,TGCGCCAGCAGCACGACAGGGGCTAGGACAGATACGCAGTATTTT
TRBV4-1,TRBJ1-4,once,NA,CASSQESGGEKLFF,TGCGCCAGCAGCCAAGAGTCGGGGGGGGAAAAACTGTTTTTT
TRBV3-1/TRBV3-2,TRBJ2-7,NA,NA,CASSAGQHSYEQYF,TGTGCCAGCAGCGCGGGACAGCACTCCTACGAGCAGTACTTC
TRBV5-4,TRBJ2-1,NA,NA,CASILGREQFF,TGTGCCAGCATCTTGGGCAGGGAGCAGTTCTTC
TRBV4-1,TRBJ1-6,NA,TRBD1,CASSQEGTGGWSPLHF,TGCGCCAGCAGCCAAGAAGGCACAGGGGGTTGGTCACCCCTCCACTTT
TRBV30,TRBJ2-6,few,NA,CAWAQSGANVLTF,TGTGCCTGGGCCCAGTCTGGGGCCAACGTCCTGACTTTC
TRBV28,TRBJ2-7,NA,TRBD1,CASSSWTGEGHEQYF,TGTGCCAGCAGTTCCTGGACAGGGGAGGGCCACGAGCAGTACTTC
TRBV27,TRBJ2-1,NA,NA,CASSPQGLYNEQFF,TGTGCCAGCAGTCCACAGGGTTTGTACAATGAGCAGTTCTTC
TRBV5-1,TRBJ2-3,NA,NA,CASTPGGRTDTQYF,TGCGCCAGCACCCCCGGGGGGCGCACAGATACGCAGTATTTT
TRBV10-3,TRBJ1-5,few,TRBD1,CAISRDRAFNQPQHF,TGTGCCATCAGCCGGGACAGGGCGTTCAATCAGCCCCAGCATTTT
TRBV7-9,TRBJ2-5,NA,TRBD2,CASSPSGLGQETQYF,TGTGCCAGCAGCCCTTCGGGACTAGGACAAGAGACCCAGTACTTC
TRBV4-1,TRBJ2-7,NA,TRBD1,CASSLKSGQTYEQYF,TGCGCCAGCAGCCTTAAATCGGGACAGACCTACGAGCAGTACTTC
TRBV19,TRBJ2-1,NA,TRBD2,CASSIVSGGAGEQFF,TGTGCCAGTAGTATAGTTAGCGGGGGGGCTGGTGAGCAGTTCTTC
TRBV2,TRBJ1-5,NA,NA,CASRSPGLQPQHF,TGTGCCAGCAGGTCCCCAGGGCTGCAGCCCCAGCATTTT
TRBV29-1,TRBJ2-7,once,TRBD1,CSVLYRDRGPYEQYF,TGCAGCGTTCTTTACCGGGACAGGGGGCCCTACGAGCAGTACTTC
TRBV28,TRBJ2-7,NA,TRBD2,CASSSSGEGGYEQYF,TGTGCCAGCAGTTCCTCCGGGGAGGGTGGCTACGAGCAGTACTTC
TRBV5-1,TRBJ2-1,NA,TRBD1,CASSAGTGDYNEQFF,TGCGCCAGCAGCGCCGGGACAGGGGACTACAATGAGCAGTTCTTC
TRBV29-1,TRBJ1-2,NA,NA,CSVPQSLNYGYTF,TGCAGCGTCCCACAGTCACTTAACTATGGCTACACCTTC
TRBV29-1,TRBJ2-3,once,TRBD1,CSGDGPGGMSDTQYF,TGCAGCGGCGACGGACCAGGGGGAATGTCAGATACGCAGTATTTT
TRBV28,TRBJ1-4,NA,TRBD1,CASRGSRTGGEKLFF,TGTGCCAGCAGGGGGTCCCGGACAGGGGGCGAAAAACTGTTTTTT
TRBV27,TRBJ2-5,once,TRBD2,CASRTTIAGRLETQYF,TGTGCCAGCAGAACTACGATAGCGGGGAGGTTAGAGACCCAGTACTTC
TRBV24-1,TRBJ2-6,NA,NA,CATSDPLGQSSGANVLTF,TGTGCCACCAGTGATCCCCTGGGGCAGAGCTCTGGGGCCAACGTCCTGACTTTC
TRBV4-1,TRBJ1-2,NA,TRBD1,CASSLRTGPYSNYGYTF,TGCGCCAGCAGCCTCCGGACAGGGCCATATTCTAACTATGGCTACACCTTC
TRBV2,TRBJ1-5,NA,NA,CASSEAGARGNQPQHF,TGTGCCAGCAGTGAAGCGGGGGCGAGGGGCAATCAGCCCCAGCATTTT
TRBV5-5,TRBJ2-1,NA,TRBD1,CASSPGPGQGYNEQFF,TGTGCCAGCAGCCCCGGCCCGGGACAGGGCTACAATGAGCAGTTCTTC
TRBV13,TRBJ2-7,once,NA,CASRQGGSYEQYF,TGTGCCAGTAGACAGGGAGGCAGCTACGAGCAGTACTTC
TRBV9,TRBJ1-2,NA,TRBD1,CASSVGTDYGYTF,TGTGCCAGCAGCGTCGGGACAGACTATGGCTACACCTTC
TRBV19,TRBJ1-1,NA,TRBD1,CASRLGTGHMNTEAFF,TGTGCCAGTAGGTTGGGGACAGGACACATGAACACTGAAGCTTTCTTT
TRBV7-9,TRBJ2-5,NA,TRBD2,CASRWGGETQYF,TGTGCCAGCAGATGGGGGGGAGAGACCCAGTACTTC
TRBV4-2,TRBJ1-3,NA,NA,CASSSRLLERTGNTIYF,TGTGCCAGCAGCTCACGCCTCCTTGAGCGGACTGGAAACACCATATATTTT
TRBV5-6,TRBJ1-2,NA,TRBD1,CASSLTGGAWTF,TGTGCCAGCAGCCTGACAGGGGGCGCGTGGACCTTC
TRBV7-8,TRBJ1-5,once,NA,CASGGQLNQPQHF,TGTGCCAGCGGAGGACAGCTCAATCAGCCCCAGCATTTT
TRBV28,TRBJ1-2,NA,TRBD1,CASSTPTGEYGYTF,TGTGCCAGCAGCACCCCAACAGGGGAGTATGGCTACACCTTC